Below, 32 T cell receptor beta chains from the same sample are listed, as sequenced in a study of blood T cell repertoires in COVID-19. Libraries were prepared by immunoSEQ multiplex PCR; TCRdb keeps only in-frame clonotypes and omits some of them. The table has 170,000 or so clones, about four fifths seen once. The material sequenced was peripheral blood. The receptor source for this set is a man between 65 and 85 years old with active or convalescent COVID-19.

The chain carries TRBV7-3 and TRBJ2-7; TRBD2 agrees at 9 bases. The CDR3 length is 15 residues. CDR1 and CDR2 (germline): SGHTA, FQGTGA. V dropped 1 base and J dropped 2; count of bases not matched to a gene: 3. The CDR3 loop reads CASSLKGTSTYEQYF. In DNA, the CDR3 is TGTGCCAGCAGCTTAAAGGGGACTAGCACCTACGAGCAGTACTTC.

The V gene is TRBV5-1, the J gene TRBJ1-3; TRBD1 matches 8 bases. There are 15 residues in the CDR3. After removal of 4 bases from V and 3 bases from J, the junction contained 6 bases not matched to a gene. In germline, CDR1 is SGHRS, CDR2 YFSETQ. The CDR3 here is CASSGSGGSGNTIYF. The CDR3 nucleotides are TGCGCCAGCAGCGGGTCAGGGGGCAGTGGAAACACCATATATTTT.

The table lists this clone with a few counts. The rearrangement joins TRBV6-2 or TRBV6-3 to TRBJ2-5; D ambiguous. The CDR3 consists of 11 residues. V dropped 2 bases and J dropped 6 bases, with 4 bases sitting between them. Looked up from germline, CDR1 is MNHEY and CDR2 is SVGEGT. CDR3 loop: CASSYSQTQYF. Written as DNA, the CDR3 is TGTGCCAGCAGTTACAGCCAGACCCAGTACTTC.

This clone has just a few counts. This chain connects TRBV3-1 (or the pseudogene TRBV3-2) to TRBJ2-1; D perhaps matches TRBD2 (5 bases). The CDR3 extends over 13 amino acids. V was trimmed by 4 bases and J by 5 bases, leaving 9 bases between them. The germline V gene encodes CDR1 LGHDT and CDR2 YNNKEL (reference sequence). CDR3 region: CASSLARNNEQFF. The DNA of the CDR3 is TGTGCCAGCAGCCTAGCGCGGAACAATGAGCAGTTCTTC.

This clone was picked up a small number of times. The chain couples TRBV29-1 to TRBJ1-2; TRBD1 aligns across 7 bases. CDR1 and CDR2 (germline): SQVTM, ANQGSEA. The CDR3 is 13 residues long. Losses at the gene ends were 2 bases for V and 3 bases for J; bases not matched to a gene: 3. The CDR3 sequence: CSVERTGDYGYTF. CDR3 in DNA: TGCAGCGTTGAACGGACAGGTGACTATGGCTACACCTTC.

The rearrangement uses TRBV5-1 and TRBJ1-4; perhaps TRBD1 as D (5 bases). Germline assignment: CDR1 SGHRS and CDR2 YFSETQ. This CDR3 region has 12 residues. V was trimmed by 4 bases and J by 8 bases, leaving 9 bases between them. CDR3 residues: CASSTQGEKLFF. Written as DNA, the CDR3 is TGCGCCAGCAGCACCCAGGGAGAAAAACTGTTTTTT.

The V gene is TRBV5-4, the J gene TRBJ2-2; 9 bases match TRBD1. The CDR3 spans 14 residues. CDR1 is SGHNT, CDR2 YYREEE, per germline (reference sequence). V was pared by 4 bases and J by 9 bases, with 7 bases of the junction left unmatched. The CDR3 spells CASSRDRASRELFF. CDR3 DNA: TGTGCCAGCAGCCGGGACAGGGCCAGCAGGGAGCTGTTTTTT.

The V gene is TRBV5-1, the J gene TRBJ2-4; possibly TRBD1 for D (6 bases). Germline loops: CDR1 SGHRS, CDR2 YFSETQ. There are 14 residues in the CDR3. V lost 1 base and J lost 5, with 10 bases in between. This chain's CDR3 is CASSLFQGQNIQYF. As DNA, the CDR3 is TGCGCCAGCAGCTTGTTCCAGGGGCAAAACATTCAGTACTTC.

This chain joins TRBV15 and TRBJ1-5; D gene uncertain. In germline, CDR1 is LNHNV, CDR2 YYDKDF (reference sequence). V dropped 4 bases and J dropped 0 bases, with 13 bases sitting between them. The CDR3 sequence is 16 residues long. The CDR3 DNA follows: TGTGCCACCAGCACGGACGGACTTTATAGCAATCAGCCCCAGCATTTT. As protein: CATSTDGLYSNQPQHF.

The chain couples TRBV19 to TRBJ1-5; the match to TRBD1 covers 10 bases. J lost 9 bases, V lost 6 bases, and 8 bases had no gene match. The CDR3 length is 14 residues. CDR1 is LNHDA, CDR2 SQIVND, per germline (reference sequence). The CDR3 spells CASRDRGLGRPQHF. The CDR3 bases are TGTGCCAGTAGGGACAGGGGGTTAGGTAGGCCCCAGCATTTT.

The rearrangement joins TRBV30 to TRBJ1-5, with TRBD1 matching over 7 bases. The CDR3 is 12 residues long. Germline CDR1 and CDR2: GTSNPN and SVGIG (reference sequence). After removal of 2 bases from V and 6 bases from J, the junction contained 1 base not matched to a gene. Here the CDR3 reads CAWSSGGQPQHF. The CDR3 DNA reads as TGTGCCTGGAGTTCAGGGGGTCAGCCCCAGCATTTT.

This clone was seen once. V usage is TRBV30 and J usage is TRBJ1-2; 10 bases match TRBD1. Germline-derived CDR1 and CDR2 are GTSNPN and SVGIG (reference sequence). The CDR3 sequence is 15 residues long. With V trimmed by 7 bases and J by 5 bases, 13 bases remained unmatched. The CDR3: CALTGGAFNKYGYTF. In DNA, the CDR3 is TGTGCCTTGACAGGGGGCGCTTTCAACAAATATGGCTACACCTTC.

CDR3 sequence: CASSTPPHEQYF. The DNA for the CDR3 is TGTGCCAGTAGTACGCCCCCACATGAGCAGTACTTC. V gene TRBV19 combines with J gene TRBJ2-7; no reliable D call. With 4 bases removed from V and 7 bases from J, the gap between germline ends came to 11 bases. The length of the CDR3 is 12 residues. CDR1 is LNHDA and CDR2 is SQIVND in the germline V gene (reference sequence).

The chain has TRBV3-1 (or the pseudogene TRBV3-2) and TRBJ1-1; D call uncertain. The CDR3 spans 13 residues. CDR1 is LGHDT and CDR2 is YNNKEL in the germline V gene (reference sequence). V was trimmed by 3 bases and J by 4 bases, leaving 9 bases between them. For the CDR3, the DNA is TGTGCCAGCAGCCATGAGGGCGTCACTGAAGCTTTCTTT. Translation: CASSHEGVTEAFF.

The genes are TRBV19 and TRBJ1-1; the D gene is possibly TRBD1 (6 bases). CDR3 length: 15 residues. Germline V gives CDR1 LNHDA, CDR2 SQIVND (reference sequence). The V and J ends lost 9 bases and 3 bases respectively, with 20 bases between them. CDR3 nucleotide sequence: TGTGCCAGCGATGACCGAGGGCAGGGGCACACTGAAGCTTTCTTT. Protein: CASDDRGQGHTEAFF. Filled out from reference TRBV19 and TRBJ1-1, the complete variable domain reads DGGITQSPKYLFRKEGQNVTLSCEQNLNHDAMYWYRQDPGQGLRLIYYSQIVNDFQKGDIAEGYSVSREKKESFPLTVTSAQKNPTAFYLCASDDRGQGHTEAFFGQGTRLTVV.

This chain uses TRBV18 with TRBJ1-5; D is undetermined. The germline gives CDR1 KGHSH, CDR2 LQKENI. The CDR3 extends over 13 amino acids. Trimming left V 1 base short and J 4 bases short, with 5 bases between. The CDR3: CASSPQPNQPQHF. The CDR3 DNA reads as TGTGCCAGCTCACCACAGCCGAATCAGCCCCAGCATTTT.

The rearrangement joins TRBV4-2 to TRBJ2-1; the match to TRBD2 covers 11 bases. The germline V gene encodes CDR1 LGHNA and CDR2 YNFKEQ. This CDR3 contains 16 residues. Trimming took 0 bases from V and 9 from J; bases not matched to a gene: 7. CDR3 in amino acids: CASSQETSGSVGEQFF. The CDR3 bases are TGTGCCAGCAGCCAAGAAACTAGCGGGAGTGTTGGTGAGCAGTTCTTC.

The V and J genes are TRBV6-6 and TRBJ1-5; D is uncertain. The germline V gene has CDR1 MNHNY and CDR2 SVGAGI (reference sequence). The CDR3 runs 11 residues. The germline V and J ends were trimmed by 2 bases and 9 bases, with 5 bases remaining between them. This CDR3 is CASSYEGPQHF. The CDR3 region has the DNA TGTGCCAGCAGTTACGAGGGGCCCCAGCATTTT.

CDR3 protein: CASSVGLGRGTDTQYF. The CDR3 DNA follows: TGTGCCAGCAGCGTAGGATTAGGGAGGGGCACAGATACGCAGTATTTT. The J gene is TRBJ2-3, the V gene TRBV9; TRBD2 agrees at 7 bases. Germline assignment: CDR1 SGDLS and CDR2 YYNGEE. The CDR3 has 16 residues. V gave up 0 bases and J gave up 1 base; unmatched junction bases: 5.

The chain combines TRBV10-3 with TRBJ1-1; maybe TRBD1 (6 bases). Germline V lookup: CDR1 ENHRY, CDR2 SYGVKD. V lost 5 bases to trimming and J lost 5 bases, with 15 bases between them. This CDR3 has 14 amino acids. This CDR3 reads CAISPWGGRTEAFF. The CDR3 bases are TGTGCCATCAGTCCCTGGGGGGGGCGGACTGAAGCTTTCTTT.

J is TRBJ2-1 and V is TRBV18; TRBD1 aligns across 7 bases. V shed 3 bases and J 2 bases; nucleotides not matched to a gene: 7. The CDR3 consists of 16 residues. In germline, CDR1 is KGHSH, CDR2 LQKENI. CDR3 region: CASSPTTGVAYNEQFF. The CDR3 bases are TGTGCCAGCTCACCCACTACAGGGGTCGCCTACAATGAGCAGTTCTTC.

The chain combines TRBV2 with TRBJ2-3, with 8 bases identical to TRBD2. V lost 7 bases to trimming and J lost 3 bases; unmatched junction nucleotides: 3. The CDR3 extends over 13 amino acids. Looked up from germline, CDR1 is SNHLY and CDR2 is FYNNEI. The CDR3 protein is CASTGTRTDTQYF. The CDR3 region has the DNA TGTGCCAGCACCGGGACTAGAACAGATACGCAGTATTTT. Drawing the rest from reference TRBV2 and TRBJ2-3, the complete variable domain is EPEVTQTPSHQVTQMGQEVILRCVPISNHLYFYWYRQILGQKVEFLVSFYNNEISEKSEIFDDQFSVERPDGSNFTLKIRSTKLEDSAMYFCASTGTRTDTQYFGPGTRLTVL.

The chain couples TRBV6-4 to TRBJ1-1; D not certain. The CDR3 has 13 amino acids. The germline V gene has CDR1 MRHNA and CDR2 SNTAGT. Trimming cost V 3 bases and J 1 base, with 6 bases left between them. The CDR3 protein is CASSELSNTEAFF. In nucleotides, the CDR3 is TGTGCCAGCAGTGAACTATCGAACACTGAAGCTTTCTTT.

The chain couples TRBV2 to TRBJ1-3; a possible D gene is TRBD1 (6 bases). The CDR3 runs 13 residues. Trimming left V 6 bases short and J 2 bases short, with 8 bases between. The germline V gene encodes CDR1 SNHLY and CDR2 FYNNEI. CDR3 bases: TGTGCCAGCAGCAGGGGAGCTGGAAACACCATATATTTT. Translation gives CASSRGAGNTIYF.

This clone has only one observation. The CDR3, as DNA: TGTGCCAGCAGCTTGCTCACTTATGGCTACACCTTC. Translated: CASSLLTYGYTF. J is TRBJ1-2 and V is TRBV5-6; D is unresolved. The V end was cut by 1 base, the J end by 5 bases, with 6 bases between. Germline lookup yields CDR1 SGHDT and CDR2 YYEEEE. The CDR3 has 12 amino acids.

Only a few counts were recorded for this clone. The chain employs TRBV10-3 and TRBJ2-1, with D maybe TRBD2 (5 bases). V gave up 4 bases and J gave up 7 bases, with 14 bases separating them. Looked up from germline, CDR1 is ENHRY and CDR2 is SYGVKD. This CDR3 is 14 amino acids long. DNA for the CDR3: TGTGCCATCAGTGGAAGCGGCCCGAGGAATGAGCAGTTCTTC. This sequence encodes CAISGSGPRNEQFF.

There are a few counts of this clone. The chain employs TRBV7-9 and TRBJ2-3, with TRBD1 identical over 8 bases. Germline V gene sequence: CDR1 SEHNR, CDR2 FQNEAQ (reference sequence). CDR3 length: 16 amino acids. V gave up 3 bases and J gave up 5 bases; unmatched junction bases: 10. CDR3 DNA: TGTGCCAGCAGCTTTCGCTCAGGGGGCGCCATAGATACGCAGTATTTT. This codes for CASSFRSGGAIDTQYF.

The chain recombines TRBV28 with TRBJ1-1; D uncertain. CDR1 is MDHEN, CDR2 SYDVKM, per germline. The CDR3 totals 15 residues. V lost 5 bases and J 4 bases, leaving 17 bases between the germline ends. CDR3 DNA: TGTGCCAGCAGTACTTGGGCCGCGGGGAGCACTGAAGCTTTCTTT. Residues: CASSTWAAGSTEAFF.

This chain links TRBV6-5 with TRBJ2-7; no definite D call. The CDR3 is 13 amino acids. Per germline, CDR1 MNHEY and CDR2 SVGAGI. V was shortened by 6 bases and J by 2 bases, with 11 bases between the two germline ends. The CDR3: CASRAPGTYEQYF. CDR3 DNA: TGTGCCAGCAGGGCCCCGGGTACCTACGAGCAGTACTTC.

There are a few counts of this clone. For the CDR3, the DNA is TGTGCCAGCAGCCTGGGCAGGTTCTCCTACGAGCAGTACTTC. Translating it yields CASSLGRFSYEQYF. The V gene is TRBV7-8, the J gene TRBJ2-7; D gene unclear. Per germline, CDR1 SGHVS and CDR2 FQNEAQ. The ends were cut back, 5 bases at V and 0 bases at J, with 11 bases in the middle. CDR3 size: 14 residues.

This clone occurred a few times. The chain uses TRBV7-9 and TRBJ1-5; TRBD1 is a possible D gene (5 bases). Germline values: CDR1 SEHNR, CDR2 FQNEAQ (reference sequence). The V end lost 5 bases, the J end lost 5 bases, and 19 bases lay between the germline ends. The CDR3 extends over 16 amino acids. The CDR3 loop is CASSRARRGEDQPQHF. CDR3 nucleotide sequence: TGTGCCAGCAGCCGCGCGAGGCGGGGGGAGGATCAGCCCCAGCATTTT. The whole variable domain, filled in from reference TRBV7-9 and TRBJ1-5, reads DTGVSQNPRHKITKRGQNVTFRCDPISEHNRLYWYRQTLGQGPEFLTYFQNEAQLEKSRLLSDRFSAERPKGSFSTLEIQRTEQGDSAMYLCASSRARRGEDQPQHFGDGTRLSIL.

The rearrangement links TRBV6-6 to TRBJ2-7; 7 bases are a match to TRBD2. Germline CDR1 is MNHNY and CDR2 is SVGAGI (reference sequence). CDR3 length: 16 residues. Germline trimming cut 10 bases from V and 7 bases from J; bases unmatched to any gene: 22. This chain's CDR3 is CATGRSEGGPSSEQYF. CDR3 in DNA: TGTGCCACCGGAAGGTCGGAGGGAGGGCCTTCAAGTGAGCAGTACTTC.